These T cell receptor beta chains were read from a single sample in a study of CD8+CD57+ T cells in acquired aplastic anemia. TCRdb used MiXCR to reprocess the reads, holding one entry per CDR3 protein. The top ten clones hold 40% to 55% of a sample with fewer than 200,000 distinct CDR3 sequences, over 70% of them seen once. The sample taken for sequencing was sorted CD4+, CD8+, or CD8+CD57+ T cells (not recorded which) from PBMCs. The source is a human donor with aplastic anemia. CDR3s include the opening cysteine and the closing phenylalanine or tryptophan. A D gene is named only where the DNA matches it firmly. Clone size, where shown, is once, few, many, or a class for clones that have expanded.

>.|TRBV5-1|.|13|TRBJ1-3
TGCGCCAGCAGCCAGGGAGCTGGAAACACCATATATTTT
CASSQGAGNTIYF
>.|TRBV2|TRBD2|14|TRBJ2-3
TGTGCCAGCATAGGAGCGGGAGTTGCGGATACGCAGTATTTT
CASIGAGVADTQYF
>.|TRBV24-1|.|11|TRBJ1-2
TGTGCCACCAGTGGCCCGGACGGCTACACCTTC
CATSGPDGYTF
>.|TRBV6-1|TRBD1|14|TRBJ2-7
TGTGCCAGCAGGGGGACAGGGGGAGTCTACGAGCAGTACTTC
CASRGTGGVYEQYF
>.|TRBV15|TRBD1|14|TRBJ2-7
TGTGCCACCAGCATGAGACAGGGTACGTACGAGCAGTACTTC
CATSMRQGTYEQYF
>few|TRBV24-1|TRBD1|13|TRBJ1-2
TGTGCCACCAGTGAATACAGGGGATATGGCTACACCTTC
CATSEYRGYGYTF
>.|TRBV6-6|.|15|TRBJ2-2
TGTGCCAGCAGTTACCTCGGGATCAACACCGGGGAGCTGTTTTTT
CASSYLGINTGELFF
>few|TRBV19|.|13|TRBJ2-2
TGTGCCAGCACCTCTCGGGGCACCGGGGAGCTGTTTTTT
CASTSRGTGELFF
>.|TRBV7-2|TRBD2|15|TRBJ2-5
TGTGCCAGCAGCTCGACCGGACTAGGCCAAGAGACCCAGTACTTC
CASSSTGLGQETQYF
>.|TRBV9|.|16|TRBJ1-2
TGTGCCAGCAGCGTAATACCGGAGAAAGATAACTATGGCTACACCTTC
CASSVIPEKDNYGYTF
>.|TRBV15|.|17|TRBJ2-7
TGTGCCACCAGCAGAGGAGAGGCGGGTGAGAAATCCTACGAGCAGTACTTC
CATSRGEAGEKSYEQYF
>.|TRBV2|.|16|TRBJ1-5
TGTGCCAGCAGTGAAATGTCCAGGGTAGTGGGTCAGCCCCAGCATTTT
CASSEMSRVVGQPQHF
>.|TRBV9|.|10|TRBJ2-2
TGTGCCAGCAGCGAGGACGAGCTGTTTTTT
CASSEDELFF
>.|TRBV7-9|TRBD2|14|TRBJ2-4
TGTGCCAGCAGCTTGGGGGGGAGTAGAGACATTCAGTACTTC
CASSLGGSRDIQYF
>.|TRBV7-2|.|16|TRBJ1-6
TGTGCCAGCAGAAAATCTTCGGGGGTCCGTATTTCACCCCTCCACTTT
CASRKSSGVRISPLHF
>.|TRBV7-2|.|13|TRBJ2-3
TGTGCCAGCAGCTTAGCCGTCACAGATACGCAGTATTTT
CASSLAVTDTQYF
>.|TRBV6-5|TRBD1|15|TRBJ1-2
TGTGCCAGCAGTTACGGACAGGGTGCTAACTATGGCTACACCTTC
CASSYGQGANYGYTF
>.|TRBV5-1|.|13|TRBJ2-5
TGCGCCAGCAGCTTTTTGCTAGGTGAGACCCAGTACTTC
CASSFLLGETQYF
>.|TRBV7-3|.|15|TRBJ2-5
TGTGCCAGCAGCACGGGACAAGGGTACGGAGAGACCCAGTACTTC
CASSTGQGYGETQYF
>.|TRBV10-3|TRBD2|15|TRBJ2-1
TGTGCCACTGACGTACTAGCGGGAGGGATAAATGAGCAGTTCTTC
CATDVLAGGINEQFF
>.|TRBV5-1|.|14|TRBJ2-7
TGCGCCAGCAGCCCGTCCTCCTCTCGCTACGAGCAGTACTTC
CASSPSSSRYEQYF
>once|TRBV5-8|.|13|TRBJ1-6
TGTGCCAGCAGCTCAGGAAAGGATTCACCCCTCCACTTT
CASSSGKDSPLHF
>.|TRBV14|.|14|TRBJ2-7
TGTGCCAGCAGCCAAGGTGGGGCTAGCGCTCCCTATCACTTC
CASSQGGASAPYHF
>.|TRBV15|.|14|TRBJ1-4
TGTGCCACCAGCACCCGGACTGGGGATGAAAAACTGTTTTTT
CATSTRTGDEKLFF
>.|TRBV7-8|.|14|TRBJ2-7
TGTGCCAGCAGCCCTAGTACAGTCTCCTACGAGCAGTACTTC
CASSPSTVSYEQYF
>.|TRBV20-1|.|13|TRBJ2-5
TGCAGTGCTAGGAGGGGGGCCGAGGAGACCCAGTACTTC
CSARRGAEETQYF
>once|TRBV7-6|.|14|TRBJ1-5
TGTGCCAGCAGCTTAAACAGGGTTAATCAGCCCCAGCATTTT
CASSLNRVNQPQHF
>.|TRBV5-5|.|15|TRBJ1-5
TGTGCCAGCACCCCGGGGGAGTATAGCAATCAGCCCCAGCATTTT
CASTPGEYSNQPQHF
>.|TRBV12-3/TRBV12-4|.|13|TRBJ2-2
TGTGCCAGCACCTTGGGCTCCACCGGGGAGCTGTTTTTT
CASTLGSTGELFF
>once|TRBV29-1|.|11|TRBJ2-7
TGCAGCGTTGACCAAGGTTACGAGCAGTACTTC
CSVDQGYEQYF
>.|TRBV20-1|TRBD1|13|TRBJ1-2
TGCAGTGTCCCGGGACAGGGTAGTTATGGCTACACCTTC
CSVPGQGSYGYTF
>.|TRBV7-6|.|13|TRBJ2-5
TGTGCCAGCAGCGTCGACCGTCAAGAGACCCAGTACTTC
CASSVDRQETQYF
>.|TRBV19|.|16|TRBJ1-1
TGTGCCAGTAGTATCGGTAAGGGGCTACCGAACACTGAAGCTTTCTTT
CASSIGKGLPNTEAFF
>many|TRBV5-8|.|16|TRBJ1-2
TGTGCCAGCAGCTTGTACAGCGATAACCCTAACTATGGCTACACCTTC
CASSLYSDNPNYGYTF
>.|TRBV7-9|.|15|TRBJ1-1
TGTGCCAGCAGCTTAGCGGTGTCAGGGCTCACTGAAGCTTTCTTT
CASSLAVSGLTEAFF
>.|TRBV20-1|.|11|TRBJ2-7
TGCAGTGCTAGAGTCGGTTACGAGCAGTACTTC
CSARVGYEQYF
>.|TRBV11-2|TRBD1|13|TRBJ1-4
TGTGCCAGCAGCTTAGATTTCGGACAGGGACTGTTTTTT
CASSLDFGQGLFF
>.|TRBV24-1|TRBD1|14|TRBJ1-2
TGTGCCACCAGTGACTCCGGGACAGGGCTTGGCTACACCTTC
CATSDSGTGLGYTF
>.|TRBV10-3|TRBD2|16|TRBJ2-3
TGTGCCATCAGTGAGTCTATAACTAGCGGGACAGATACGCAGTATTTT
CAISESITSGTDTQYF